The 15 T cell receptor beta chains given below trace back to one sample, sequenced in a study of T cell repertoires in cytomegalovirus infection (dated by TCRdb to between 2018 and 2020). Sequencer: Illumina HiSeq 1500. TCRdb reprocessing: public reads trimmed at Q25 with fastp, clones called with MiXCR, in-frame beta chains kept. All rows with the same CDR3 protein become a single entry with the most common DNA and genes. The sample data list hundreds of thousands of distinct CDR3 sequences, and 35% of these were observed just once. The ten largest make up around 2.8% of the sample. The sample comprised PBMCs. These TCRs come from a human donor in good health (CMV status not recorded). Some clones in this sample may be carry-over from other donors' samples.

This chain links TRBV5-1 with TRBJ2-5; D unresolved. CDR1 is SGHRS and CDR2 is YFSETQ in the germline V gene. The CDR3 loop spans 14 amino acids. With 0 bases removed from V and 4 bases from J, the gap between germline ends came to 10 bases. As DNA, the CDR3 is TGCGCCAGCAGCTTGGAGGCATGGCGAGAGACCCAGTACTTC. Protein sequence: CASSLEAWRETQYF. Using reference TRBV5-1 and TRBJ2-5 for the parts outside the CDR3, the full variable domain is KAGVTQTPRYLIKTRGQQVTLSCSPISGHRSVSWYQQTPGQGLQFLFEYFSETQRNKGNFPGRFSGRQFSNSRSEMNVSTLELGDSALYLCASSLEAWRETQYFGPGTRLLVL.

In the case of this clonotype: At one end, the junction sequence differs from germline, possibly due to a read error. V is TRBV19 and J is TRBJ1-5; D gene ambiguous. Germline CDR1 LNHDA, CDR2 SQIVND (reference sequence). This CDR3 has 10 amino acids. The CDR3 is CASGMQPQHF. The CDR3 DNA reads TGTGCCAGTGGTATGCAGCCCCAGCATTTT.

This chain joins TRBV12-3 or TRBV12-4 and TRBJ2-1; TRBD1 aligns across 10 bases. V lost 5 bases and J lost 8; bases outside the gene matches: 9. This CDR3 comprises 15 residues. The CDR3 loop is CASSRRQGADDEQFF. DNA of the CDR3: TGTGCCAGCAGTAGAAGACAGGGGGCGGACGATGAGCAGTTCTTC.

This clonotype was seen a handful of times. The J gene is TRBJ2-3, the V gene TRBV7-2, with D tentatively TRBD2 (6 bases). V lost 5 bases to trimming and J lost 2 bases, with 17 bases between them. The CDR3 consists of 16 residues. CDR1 SGHTA and CDR2 FQGNSA come from the germline V gene. The CDR3 sequence: CASSNRAGGTTDTQYF. The CDR3 region has the DNA TGTGCCAGCAGCAACAGAGCGGGCGGGACCACAGATACGCAGTATTTT.

The CDR3 protein is CSILLSMRSTEAFF. The CDR3 nucleotides are TGCAGCATTCTCCTCTCAATGCGGAGCACTGAAGCTTTCTTT. The rearrangement links TRBV20-1 to TRBJ1-1, with D unresolved. This CDR3 has 14 residues. Germline lookup yields CDR1 DFQATT and CDR2 SNEGSKA (reference sequence).

The chain links TRBV28 to TRBJ2-2; TRBD1 is a possible D gene (6 bases). CDR1 MDHEN and CDR2 SYDVKM come from the germline V gene. This CDR3 has 15 residues. V lost 3 bases and J 5 bases, leaving 13 bases between the germline ends. This chain's CDR3 is CASSFLQGRTGELFF. DNA for the CDR3: TGTGCCAGCAGTTTTCTACAGGGCCGGACCGGGGAGCTGTTTTTT.

This clonotype was picked up many times. The CDR3 nucleotides are TGTGCCAGCACCGGCCGGAGGTCCGGTCGCTCTGGGGCCAACGTCCTGACTTTC. Translation gives CASTGRRSGRSGANVLTF. This chain joins TRBV28 and TRBJ2-6; D is possibly TRBD2 (5 bases). V lost 7 bases and J 0 bases, leaving 19 bases between the germline ends. The CDR3 runs 18 residues. In germline, CDR1 is MDHEN, CDR2 SYDVKM.

The V call is TRBV6-2 or TRBV6-3, the J call TRBJ2-1, with 10 bases matching TRBD1. This CDR3 is built from 15 residues. Looked up from germline, CDR1 is MNHEY and CDR2 is SVGEGT. V trimming: 8 bases; J trimming: 9 bases; junction bases outside the gene matches: 13. The CDR3 DNA reads as TGTGCCAGCGAGCGACAGGGGGCAGACAGAGGTGAGCAGTTCTTC. Encoded protein: CASERQGADRGEQFF.

Comment on this clonotype: No conserved phenylalanine or tryptophan is present at the end of the CDR3, so a read error is the likely explanation. The V and J genes are TRBV4-1 and TRBJ2-1, with D perhaps matching TRBD1 (7 bases). Germline V CDR1 and CDR2: MGHRA, YSYEKL. This CDR3 spans 16 amino acids. Deletions cut 0 bases from V and 3 bases from J, with 12 bases between. CDR3 loop: CASSQEGGTVYNEQFL. The CDR3 bases are TGCGCCAGCAGCCAAGAAGGGGGGACAGTCTACAATGAGCAGTTCCTC.

The CDR3 loop is CASSQGEINRQPQHF. For the CDR3, the DNA is TGTGCCAGCAGCCAAGGGGAAATTAACCGTCAGCCCCAGCATTTT. The V and J genes are TRBV4-2 and TRBJ1-5; D remains ambiguous. The CDR3 is 15 residues long. Between the trimmed V and J ends, which lost 1 base and 6 bases, there was a span of 13 bases. Germline lookup yields CDR1 LGHNA and CDR2 YNFKEQ.

This chain joins TRBV9 and TRBJ1-2; D call uncertain. With 0 bases removed from V and 0 bases from J, the gap between germline ends came to 6 bases. Looked up from germline, CDR1 is SGDLS and CDR2 is YYNGEE. The CDR3 spans 14 residues. CDR3 residues: CASSVGPSNYGYTF. The CDR3 coding sequence is TGTGCCAGCAGCGTAGGCCCGTCTAACTATGGCTACACCTTC.

This clonotype appeared a few times. The gene calls are TRBV19 and TRBJ2-7; D may match TRBD1 or TRBD2 (6 bases each). The CDR3 length is 14 residues. V lost 2 bases, J lost 0 bases, and 8 bases lay in between. Germline-derived CDR1 and CDR2 are LNHDA and SQIVND (reference sequence). The CDR3 loop is CASSIRGPSYEQYF. The CDR3 DNA sequence: TGTGCCAGTAGTATACGGGGGCCCTCCTACGAGCAGTACTTC. Full variable domain (outside the CDR3, taken from reference TRBV19 and TRBJ2-7): DGGITQSPKYLFRKEGQNVTLSCEQNLNHDAMYWYRQDPGQGLRLIYYSQIVNDFQKGDIAEGYSVSREKKESFPLTVTSAQKNPTAFYLCASSIRGPSYEQYFGPGTRLTVT.

This clonotype was seen a handful of times. The chain carries TRBV28 and TRBJ1-1; D gene uncertain. The CDR3 spans 12 residues. Trimming left V 5 bases short and J 11 bases short, with 15 bases between. From germline, CDR1 is MDHEN and CDR2 SYDVKM. This CDR3 is CASSPGFFAAFF. In DNA, the CDR3 is TGTGCCAGCAGTCCTGGGTTCTTTGCGGCTTTCTTT. Based on the CDR3 plus reference TRBV28 and TRBJ1-1, the full variable domain is DVKVTQSSRYLVKRTGEKVFLECVQDMDHENMFWYRQDPGLGLRLIYFSYDVKMKEKGDIPEGYSVSREKKERFSLILESASTNQTSMYLCASSPGFFAAFFGQGTRLTVV.

This clonotype occurred a few times. V and J are TRBV29-1 and TRBJ2-1; no definite D call. Germline values: CDR1 SQVTM, CDR2 ANQGSEA. The CDR3 is made up of 13 amino acids. Trimming cost V 0 bases and J 12 bases, with 15 bases left between them. CDR3 DNA: TGCAGCGTTGAAGATCCTCTAGTTTTTGGGCAGTTCTTC. Protein: CSVEDPLVFGQFF.

The sample holds a few counts of this clonotype. The genes are TRBV30 and TRBJ1-2; a possible D gene is TRBD1 (6 bases). Between the trimmed V and J ends, which lost 5 bases and 8 bases, there was a span of 9 bases. Germline V CDR1 and CDR2: GTSNPN, SVGIG (reference sequence). The CDR3 covers 10 residues. CDR3 DNA sequence: TGTGCCTGGGGGACAAAAGGCTACACCTTC. Translation: CAWGTKGYTF.